What follows are 5 T cell receptor beta chains derived from one specimen sequenced in a study of blood T cell repertoires in COVID-19. Data came from immunoSEQ multiplex PCR; TCRdb stores just in-frame clones and leaves some out. The sample includes some 110,000 clones, around 83% seen only once; the top ten take around 3%. Sequencing used peripheral blood. The receptor set was obtained from a woman of 80 years or more with COVID-19, enrolled during active disease.

This chain connects TRBV12-3 or TRBV12-4 to TRBJ2-7; D is perhaps TRBD2 (6 bases). CDR3 length equals 12 residues. Between the trimmed V and J ends, which lost 5 bases and 5 bases, there was a span of 10 bases. The chain's CDR3 is CASSPRRDEQYF. The CDR3 DNA reads as TGTGCCAGCAGTCCCAGGAGGGACGAGCAGTACTTC.

The CDR3: CASRYTARYQETQYF. DNA for the CDR3: TGTGCCAGCAGATACACTGCGAGGTACCAAGAGACCCAGTACTTC. The gene calls are TRBV6-2 or TRBV6-3 and TRBJ2-5; no clear D. From germline, CDR1 is MNHEY and CDR2 SVGEGT. The CDR3 runs to 15 residues. V gave up 6 bases and J gave up 0 bases, with 14 bases separating them.

V usage is TRBV4-3 and J usage is TRBJ2-7; 11 bases map to TRBD2. This CDR3 comprises 19 residues. The junction had 15 bases not matched to a gene; V was cut back by 2 bases and J by 3 bases. Germline CDR1 is LGHNA and CDR2 is YSLEER. The CDR3, as DNA: TGCGCCAGCAGCCAATTTGCCGGGACTAGCGGAGTAACTCTCTACGAGCAGTACTTC. Translation gives CASSQFAGTSGVTLYEQYF.

V gene TRBV14 combines with J gene TRBJ1-1, with TRBD1 matching 7 bases. Trimming cost V 6 bases and J 1 base; bases outside gene matches: 17. The CDR3 is 18 residues long. The germline V gene has CDR1 SGHDN and CDR2 FVKESK. The CDR3 DNA reads as TGTGCCAGCAGTCACACTCTCAGGTTGGGACAGACGAACACTGAAGCTTTCTTT. Translated: CASSHTLRLGQTNTEAFF.

The rearrangement links TRBV6-5 to TRBJ2-7; D remains unclear. V dropped 6 bases and J dropped 3 bases, with 6 bases sitting between them. The CDR3 has 11 amino acids. In germline, CDR1 is MNHEY, CDR2 SVGAGI. The CDR3 loop reads CASRSIYEQYF. For the CDR3, the DNA is TGTGCCAGCAGATCAATCTACGAGCAGTACTTC.